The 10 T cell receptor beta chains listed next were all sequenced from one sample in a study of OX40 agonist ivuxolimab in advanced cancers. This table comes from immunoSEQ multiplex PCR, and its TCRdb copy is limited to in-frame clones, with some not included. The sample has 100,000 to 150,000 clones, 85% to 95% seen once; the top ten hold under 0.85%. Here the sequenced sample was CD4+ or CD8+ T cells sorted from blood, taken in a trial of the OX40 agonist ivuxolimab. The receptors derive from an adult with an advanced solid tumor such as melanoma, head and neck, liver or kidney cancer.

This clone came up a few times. As DNA, the CDR3 is TGTGCCAGCAGCTCCTCTGCTGGCTACACCTTC. It encodes CASSSSAGYTF. The V and J genes are TRBV28 and TRBJ1-2, with D uncertain. Germline V lookup: CDR1 MDHEN, CDR2 SYDVKM. CDR3 length equals 11 residues. The germline V and J ends were trimmed by 6 bases and 7 bases, with 9 bases remaining between them.

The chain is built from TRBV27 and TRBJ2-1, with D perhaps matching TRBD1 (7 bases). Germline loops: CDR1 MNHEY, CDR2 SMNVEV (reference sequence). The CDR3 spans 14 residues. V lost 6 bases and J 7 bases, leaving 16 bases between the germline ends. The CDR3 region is CASRRPGGRNEQFF. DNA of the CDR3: TGTGCCAGCAGGCGACCAGGGGGGAGGAATGAGCAGTTCTTC.

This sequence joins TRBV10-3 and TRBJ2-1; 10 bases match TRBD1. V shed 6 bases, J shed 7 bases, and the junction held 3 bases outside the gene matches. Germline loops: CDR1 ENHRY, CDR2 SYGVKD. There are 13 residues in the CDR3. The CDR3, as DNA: TGTGCCATCAGAGGGACAGGGGTGAATGAGCAGTTCTTC. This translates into CAIRGTGVNEQFF.

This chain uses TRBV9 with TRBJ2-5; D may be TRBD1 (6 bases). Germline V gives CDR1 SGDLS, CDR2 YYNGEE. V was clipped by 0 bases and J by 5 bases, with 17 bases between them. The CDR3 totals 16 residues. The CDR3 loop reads CASSVGGTTFGETQYF. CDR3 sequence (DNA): TGTGCCAGCAGCGTAGGAGGGACAACCTTCGGGGAGACCCAGTACTTC.

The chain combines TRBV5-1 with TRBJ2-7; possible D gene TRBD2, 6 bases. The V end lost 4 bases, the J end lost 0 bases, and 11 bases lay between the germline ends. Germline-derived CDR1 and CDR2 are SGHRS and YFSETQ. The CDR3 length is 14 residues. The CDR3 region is CASSHSGSSYEQYF. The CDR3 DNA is TGCGCCAGCAGCCATAGCGGAAGCTCCTACGAGCAGTACTTC.

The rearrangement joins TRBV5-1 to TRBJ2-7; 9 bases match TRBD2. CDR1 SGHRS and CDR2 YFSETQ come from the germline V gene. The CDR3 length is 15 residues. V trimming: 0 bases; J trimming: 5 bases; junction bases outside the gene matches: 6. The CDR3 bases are TGCGCCAGCAGCTTGGCGGCGGGAGGGCGGGACGAGCAGTACTTC. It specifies CASSLAAGGRDEQYF.

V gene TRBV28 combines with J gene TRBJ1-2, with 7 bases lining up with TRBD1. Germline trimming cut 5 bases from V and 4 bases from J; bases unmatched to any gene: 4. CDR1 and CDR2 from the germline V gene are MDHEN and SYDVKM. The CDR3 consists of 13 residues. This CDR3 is CASSRGQLYGYTF. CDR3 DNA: TGTGCCAGCAGTAGGGGACAGCTCTATGGCTACACCTTC.

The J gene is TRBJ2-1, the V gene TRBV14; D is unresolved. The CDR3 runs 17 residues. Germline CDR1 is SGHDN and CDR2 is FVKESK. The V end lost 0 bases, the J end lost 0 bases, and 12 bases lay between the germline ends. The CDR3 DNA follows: TGTGCCAGCAGCCAAGATCTTATTTTCCGCTCCTACAATGAGCAGTTCTTC. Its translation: CASSQDLIFRSYNEQFF. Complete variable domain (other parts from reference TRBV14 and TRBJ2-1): EAGVTQFPSHSVIEKGQTVTLRCDPISGHDNLYWYRRVMGKEIKFLLHFVKESKQDESGMPNNRFLAERTGGTYSTLKVQPAELEDSGVYFCASSQDLIFRSYNEQFFGPGTRLTVL.

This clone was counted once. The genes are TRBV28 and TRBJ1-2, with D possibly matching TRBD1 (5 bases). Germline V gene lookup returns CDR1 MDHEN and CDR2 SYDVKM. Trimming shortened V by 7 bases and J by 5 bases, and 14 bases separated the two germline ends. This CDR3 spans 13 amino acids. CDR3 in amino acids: CASTSIGGYGYTF. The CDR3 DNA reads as TGTGCCAGCACCTCTATTGGGGGGTATGGCTACACCTTC.

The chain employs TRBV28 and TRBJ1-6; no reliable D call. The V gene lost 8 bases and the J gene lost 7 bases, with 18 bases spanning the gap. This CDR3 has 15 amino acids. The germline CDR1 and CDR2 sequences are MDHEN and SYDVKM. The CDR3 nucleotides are TGTGCCAGCTCTTTTCGTGGGCAGAGAAATTCACCCCTCCACTTT. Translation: CASSFRGQRNSPLHF.